Sequencing of this T cell receptor beta chain was carried out in a study of cytomegalovirus exposure and HLA in healthy donors. Sampled while nominally healthy, donors likely had unrecorded immune exposures. Study results and limitations: The authors listed 150 or so TCR beta chains as cytomegalovirus-associated. TRBV6-2, TRBV6-3 and some other V segments were unresolvable in 87-base-pair reads.

Germline CDR1 is KGHSH and CDR2 is LQKENI. V was clipped by 1 base and J by 1 base, with 13 bases between them. This CDR3 comprises 16 residues. For this clone: No antigen is known for it.

PCR was performed using 60 Vbeta and 13 Jbeta primers. The assay was immunoSEQ multiplex PCR, and TCRdb's table has in-frame clones only and misses some. Among approximately 70,000 clones listed, roughly 80% were seen once. Material: PBMCs. The sequence derives from a man between 60 and 75 years old in good health and CMV-seropositive. The V call is TRBV18, the J call TRBJ2-5; the D gene is possibly TRBD1 (6 bases). CDR3 sequence reads: CASSPRTATGQETQYF. The CDR3, as DNA: TGTGCCAGCTCACCACGAACCGCGACAGGCCAAGAGACCCAGTACTTC.